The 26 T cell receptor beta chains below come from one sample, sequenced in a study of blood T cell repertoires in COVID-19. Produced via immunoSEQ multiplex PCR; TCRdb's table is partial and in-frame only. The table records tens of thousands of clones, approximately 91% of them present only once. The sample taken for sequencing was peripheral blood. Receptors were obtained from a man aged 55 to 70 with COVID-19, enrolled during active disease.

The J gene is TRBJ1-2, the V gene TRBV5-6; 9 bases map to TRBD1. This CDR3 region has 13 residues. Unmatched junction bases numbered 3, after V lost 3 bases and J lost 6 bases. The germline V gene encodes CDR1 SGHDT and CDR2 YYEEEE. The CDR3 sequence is CASSWTGVNGYTF. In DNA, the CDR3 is TGTGCCAGCAGCTGGACAGGGGTTAATGGCTACACCTTC.

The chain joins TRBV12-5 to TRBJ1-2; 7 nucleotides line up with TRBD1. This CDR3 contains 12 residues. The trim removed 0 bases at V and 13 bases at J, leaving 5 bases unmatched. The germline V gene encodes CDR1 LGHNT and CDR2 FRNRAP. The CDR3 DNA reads TGTGCTAGTGGTTTGGTTGGGACAGCTGGCACCTTC. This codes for CASGLVGTAGTF.

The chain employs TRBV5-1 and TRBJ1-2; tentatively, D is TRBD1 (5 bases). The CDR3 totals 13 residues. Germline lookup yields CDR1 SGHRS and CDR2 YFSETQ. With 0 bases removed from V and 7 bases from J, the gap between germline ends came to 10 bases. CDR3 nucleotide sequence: TGCGCCAGCAGCTTGGTGCAGGGTAGTGGCTACACCTTC. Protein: CASSLVQGSGYTF.

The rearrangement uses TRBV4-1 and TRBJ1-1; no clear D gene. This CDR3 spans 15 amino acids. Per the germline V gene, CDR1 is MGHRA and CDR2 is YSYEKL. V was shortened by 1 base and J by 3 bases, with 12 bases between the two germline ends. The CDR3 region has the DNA TGCGCCAGCAGCCAAGTCTGGATTCAGGACACTGAAGCTTTCTTT. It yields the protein CASSQVWIQDTEAFF.

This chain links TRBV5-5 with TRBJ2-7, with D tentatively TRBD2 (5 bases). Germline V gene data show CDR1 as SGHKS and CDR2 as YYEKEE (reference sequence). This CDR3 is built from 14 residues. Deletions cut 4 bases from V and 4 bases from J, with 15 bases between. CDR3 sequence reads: CASSPMRVAYEQYF. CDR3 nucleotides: TGTGCCAGCAGCCCAATGAGGGTGGCATACGAGCAGTACTTC.

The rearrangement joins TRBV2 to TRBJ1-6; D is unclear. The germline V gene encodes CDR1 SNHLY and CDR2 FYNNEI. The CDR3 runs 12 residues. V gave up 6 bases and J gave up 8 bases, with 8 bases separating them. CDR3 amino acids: CASRITDSPLHF. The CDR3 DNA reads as TGTGCCAGCAGGATTACAGATTCACCCCTCCACTTT. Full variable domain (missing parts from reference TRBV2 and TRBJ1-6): EPEVTQTPSHQVTQMGQEVILRCVPISNHLYFYWYRQILGQKVEFLVSFYNNEISEKSEIFDDQFSVERPDGSNFTLKIRSTKLEDSAMYFCASRITDSPLHFGNGTRLTVT.

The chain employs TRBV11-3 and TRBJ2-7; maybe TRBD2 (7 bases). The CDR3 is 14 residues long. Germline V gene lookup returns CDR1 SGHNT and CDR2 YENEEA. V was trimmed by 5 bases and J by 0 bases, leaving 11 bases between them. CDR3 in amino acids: CASSPGGLSYEQYF. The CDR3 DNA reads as TGTGCCAGCAGCCCCGGGGGGCTCTCCTACGAGCAGTACTTC.

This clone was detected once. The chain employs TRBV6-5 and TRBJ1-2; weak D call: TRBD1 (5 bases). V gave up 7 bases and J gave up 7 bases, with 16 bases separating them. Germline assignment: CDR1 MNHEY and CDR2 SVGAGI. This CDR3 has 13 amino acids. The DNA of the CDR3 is TGTGCCAGCATACCCTCAGGGTTTTTTGGCTACACCTTC. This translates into CASIPSGFFGYTF.

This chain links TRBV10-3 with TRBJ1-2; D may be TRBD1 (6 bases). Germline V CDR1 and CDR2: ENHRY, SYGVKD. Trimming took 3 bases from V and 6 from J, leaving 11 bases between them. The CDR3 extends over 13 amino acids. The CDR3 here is CAISEQGDNGYTF. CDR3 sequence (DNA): TGTGCCATCAGTGAACAGGGAGATAATGGCTACACCTTC.

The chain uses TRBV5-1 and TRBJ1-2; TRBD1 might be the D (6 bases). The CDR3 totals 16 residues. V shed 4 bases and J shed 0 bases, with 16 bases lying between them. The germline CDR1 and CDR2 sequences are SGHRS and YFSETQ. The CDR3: CASSPRGGAANYGYTF. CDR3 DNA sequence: TGCGCCAGCAGCCCAAGGGGGGGGGCTGCTAACTATGGCTACACCTTC.

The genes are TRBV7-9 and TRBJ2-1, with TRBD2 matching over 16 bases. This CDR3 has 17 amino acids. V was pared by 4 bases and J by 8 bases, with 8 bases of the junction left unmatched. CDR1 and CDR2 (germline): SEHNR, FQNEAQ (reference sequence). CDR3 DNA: TGTGCCAGCAGCTCAAACCTGGGACTAGCGGGAGGGTATGAGCAGTTCTTC. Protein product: CASSSNLGLAGGYEQFF.

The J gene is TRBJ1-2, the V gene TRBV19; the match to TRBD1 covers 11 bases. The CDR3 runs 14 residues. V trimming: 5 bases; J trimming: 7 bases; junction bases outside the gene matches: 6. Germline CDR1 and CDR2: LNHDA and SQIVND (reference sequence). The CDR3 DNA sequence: TGTGCCAGTAGTGTCGGACAGGGGGCGCTTGGCTACACCTTC. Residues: CASSVGQGALGYTF.

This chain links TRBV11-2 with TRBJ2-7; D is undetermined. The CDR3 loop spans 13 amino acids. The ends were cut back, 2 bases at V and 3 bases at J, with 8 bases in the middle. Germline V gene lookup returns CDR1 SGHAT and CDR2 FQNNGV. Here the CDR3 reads CASSLNYHYEQYF. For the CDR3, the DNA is TGTGCCAGCAGCTTAAACTACCACTACGAGCAGTACTTC.

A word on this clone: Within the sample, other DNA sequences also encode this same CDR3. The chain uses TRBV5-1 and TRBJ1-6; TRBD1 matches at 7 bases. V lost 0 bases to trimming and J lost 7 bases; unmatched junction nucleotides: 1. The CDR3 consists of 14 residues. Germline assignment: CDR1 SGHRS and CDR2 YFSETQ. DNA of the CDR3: TGCGCCAGCAGCTTGGGACAGGGAAATTCACCCCTCCACTTT. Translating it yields CASSLGQGNSPLHF.

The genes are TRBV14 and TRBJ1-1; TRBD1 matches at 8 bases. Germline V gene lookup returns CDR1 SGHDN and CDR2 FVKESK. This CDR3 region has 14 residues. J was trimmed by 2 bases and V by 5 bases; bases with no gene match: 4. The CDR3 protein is CASSKGTGNTEAFF. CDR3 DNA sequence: TGTGCCAGCAGCAAAGGGACAGGAAACACTGAAGCTTTCTTT.

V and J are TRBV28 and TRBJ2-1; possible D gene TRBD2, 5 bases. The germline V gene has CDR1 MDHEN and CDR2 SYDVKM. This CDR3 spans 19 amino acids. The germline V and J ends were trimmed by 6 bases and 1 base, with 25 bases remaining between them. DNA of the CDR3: TGTGCCAGCAGCCCTACCCGCGCTAGCCGACCTGTATCCTACAATGAGCAGTTCTTC. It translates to CASSPTRASRPVSYNEQFF.

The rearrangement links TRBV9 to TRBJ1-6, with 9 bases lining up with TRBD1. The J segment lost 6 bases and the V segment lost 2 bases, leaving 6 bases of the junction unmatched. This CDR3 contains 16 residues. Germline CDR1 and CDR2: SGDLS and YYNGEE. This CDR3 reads CASSVGTGPGNSPLHF. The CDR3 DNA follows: TGTGCCAGCAGCGTCGGGACAGGGCCGGGTAATTCACCCCTCCACTTT.

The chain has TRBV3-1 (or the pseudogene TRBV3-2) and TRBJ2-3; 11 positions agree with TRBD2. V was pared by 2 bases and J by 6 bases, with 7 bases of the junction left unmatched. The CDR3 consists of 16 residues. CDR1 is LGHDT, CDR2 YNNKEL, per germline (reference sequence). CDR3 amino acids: CASSQFSGRAADTQYF. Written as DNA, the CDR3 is TGTGCCAGCAGCCAATTTAGCGGGAGGGCCGCGGATACGCAGTATTTT.

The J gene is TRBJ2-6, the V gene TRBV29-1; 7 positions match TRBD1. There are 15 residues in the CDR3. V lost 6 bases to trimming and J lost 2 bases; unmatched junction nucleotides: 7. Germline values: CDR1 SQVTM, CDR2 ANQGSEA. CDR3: CSVNRGQTGANVLTF. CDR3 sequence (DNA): TGCAGCGTAAACAGGGGCCAAACTGGGGCCAACGTCCTGACTTTC.

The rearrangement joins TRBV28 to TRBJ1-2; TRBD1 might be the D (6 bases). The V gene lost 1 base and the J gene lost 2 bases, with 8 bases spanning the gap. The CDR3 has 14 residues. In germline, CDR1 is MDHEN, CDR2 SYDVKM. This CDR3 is CASSLYGGNYGYTF. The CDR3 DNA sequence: TGTGCCAGCAGTTTATATGGGGGCAACTATGGCTACACCTTC.

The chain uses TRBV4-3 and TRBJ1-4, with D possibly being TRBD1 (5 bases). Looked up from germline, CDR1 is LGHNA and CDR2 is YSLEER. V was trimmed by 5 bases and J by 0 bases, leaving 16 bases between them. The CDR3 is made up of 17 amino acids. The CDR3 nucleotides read TGCGCCAGCAGCTCAGGGAACAGTCTTGCAACTAATGAAAAACTGTTTTTT. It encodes CASSSGNSLATNEKLFF.

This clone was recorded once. The CDR3 is CASSSTPAGGEQYF. The CDR3 DNA reads as TGTGCCAGCAGCTCGACCCCCGCGGGGGGCGAGCAGTACTTC. The genes are TRBV7-9 and TRBJ2-7; the match to TRBD2 covers 8 bases. Germline V CDR1 and CDR2: SEHNR, FQNEAQ (reference sequence). There are 14 residues in the CDR3. V lost 4 bases, J lost 6 bases, and 8 bases stayed unmatched.

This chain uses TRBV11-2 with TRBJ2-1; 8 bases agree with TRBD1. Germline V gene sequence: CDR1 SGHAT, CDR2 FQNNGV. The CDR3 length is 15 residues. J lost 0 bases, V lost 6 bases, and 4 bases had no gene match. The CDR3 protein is CASSPTGGSYNEQFF. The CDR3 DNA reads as TGTGCCAGCAGTCCAACAGGGGGCTCCTACAATGAGCAGTTCTTC.

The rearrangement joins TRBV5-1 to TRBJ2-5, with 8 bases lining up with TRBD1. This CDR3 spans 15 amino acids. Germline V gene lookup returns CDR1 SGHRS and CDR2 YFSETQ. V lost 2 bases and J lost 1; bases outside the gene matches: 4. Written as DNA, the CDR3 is TGCGCCAGCAGCTTCACCGGACAGGGCCAAGAGACCCAGTACTTC. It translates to CASSFTGQGQETQYF.

This CDR3 reads CAVMQFGEQFF. The CDR3 DNA is TGTGCCGTCATGCAATTCGGTGAGCAGTTCTTC. V usage is TRBV10-3 and J usage is TRBJ2-1; D not resolved. Trimming removed 11 bases from V and 9 bases from J, with 14 bases in between. The CDR3 totals 11 residues. Germline values: CDR1 ENHRY, CDR2 SYGVKD.

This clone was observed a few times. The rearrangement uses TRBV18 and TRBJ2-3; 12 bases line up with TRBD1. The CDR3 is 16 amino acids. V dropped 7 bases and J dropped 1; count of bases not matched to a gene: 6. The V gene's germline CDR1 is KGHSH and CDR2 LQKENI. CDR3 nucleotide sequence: TGTGCCAGCTACGCTGGGACAGGGGGCGGCACAGATACGCAGTATTTT. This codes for CASYAGTGGGTDTQYF.